Below are 19 T cell receptor beta chains sequenced from a single sample in a study of molecular identifiers for immune sequencing clone quantification. TCRdb used MiXCR to reprocess the PCR reads, holding one entry per CDR3 protein. In the table there are about 500,000 distinct CDR3 sequences, around 23% of which are singletons. Sequenced material: naive CD8+ T cells from blood, with Jurkat cell RNA spiked in. Subset specified: FACS-sorted CD8+CD4-CCR7+CD45RA+ naive T cells. These receptors all stem from a human donor in good health. Some libraries in this study had Jurkat cell RNA spiked in.

Comments on this clonotype: A much larger clonotype is one base distant, so this may be a read error. No conserved phenylalanine or tryptophan is present at the end of the CDR3, so a read error is the likely explanation. This chain connects TRBV28 to TRBJ2-7; unclear D gene. V was shortened by 7 bases and J by 1 base, with 11 bases between the two germline ends. Germline assignment: CDR1 MDHEN and CDR2 SYDVKM. The CDR3 extends over 13 amino acids. The CDR3 nucleotides are TGTGCCAGCAAATCCACCAGGTCCTACGAGCAGTACCTC. Translation: CASKSTRSYEQYL.

This clonotype was detected a few times. V and J are TRBV27 and TRBJ1-1; TRBD1 matches 10 bases. The germline V gene has CDR1 MNHEY and CDR2 SMNVEV (reference sequence). V gave up 8 bases and J gave up 7 bases; unmatched junction bases: 10. The CDR3 is 14 residues long. CDR3 protein: CASWDRGRNGEAFF. CDR3 in DNA: TGTGCCAGCTGGGACAGGGGTCGGAATGGTGAAGCTTTCTTT.

This clonotype was detected only a few times. This sequence joins TRBV19 and TRBJ2-7; 8 bases fit TRBD1. The CDR3 totals 13 residues. Looked up from germline, CDR1 is LNHDA and CDR2 is SQIVND (reference sequence). Trimming took 1 base from V and 7 from J; bases not matched to a gene: 3. Here the CDR3 reads CASSIAGGVEQYF. CDR3 nucleotide sequence: TGTGCCAGTAGTATAGCAGGGGGCGTTGAGCAGTACTTC. The full variable domain, its missing parts supplied by reference TRBV19 and TRBJ2-7, is DGGITQSPKYLFRKEGQNVTLSCEQNLNHDAMYWYRQDPGQGLRLIYYSQIVNDFQKGDIAEGYSVSREKKESFPLTVTSAQKNPTAFYLCASSIAGGVEQYFGPGTRLTVT.

This clonotype showed up many times. This chain connects TRBV29-1 to TRBJ1-2; possibly TRBD1 for D (6 bases). The V and J ends lost 0 bases and 3 bases respectively, with 14 bases between them. The CDR3 has 15 amino acids. From germline, CDR1 is SQVTM and CDR2 ANQGSEA. The CDR3 DNA sequence: TGCAGCGTTGAAGATTGGAGCAGGGGATACTATGGCTACACCTTC. This codes for CSVEDWSRGYYGYTF. The full variable domain, completed using reference TRBV29-1 and TRBJ1-2, is SAVISQKPSRDICQRGTSLTIQCQVDSQVTMMFWYRQQPGQSLTLIATANQGSEATYESGFVIDKFPISRPNLTFSTLTVSNMSPEDSSIYLCSVEDWSRGYYGYTFGSGTRLTVV.

To note about this clonotype: A much more abundant neighbour one base away suggests this may be a read error. The rearrangement links TRBV27 to TRBJ2-7; D is perhaps TRBD2 (5 bases). Germline V lookup: CDR1 MNHEY, CDR2 SMNVEV (reference sequence). The CDR3 length is 14 residues. The germline V and J ends were trimmed by 8 bases and 7 bases, with 21 bases remaining between them. The DNA for the CDR3 is TGTGCCAGCCGCCAAAGTGGCCTAGCCGAGGAGCAGTACTTC. It encodes CASRQSGLAEEQYF.

The chain joins TRBV9 to TRBJ2-2; a weak D match, TRBD1 (5 bases). Germline lookup yields CDR1 SGDLS and CDR2 YYNGEE. Trimming took 0 bases from V and 4 from J, leaving 19 bases between them. This CDR3 has 18 amino acids. The chain's CDR3 is CASSVDPVPRQSTGELFF. The CDR3 DNA follows: TGTGCCAGCAGCGTAGACCCCGTCCCACGACAGAGCACCGGGGAGCTGTTTTTT.

This clonotype occurred once. V and J are TRBV20-1 and TRBJ2-7, with TRBD2 matching over 8 bases. This CDR3 region has 15 residues. V shed 5 bases, J shed 6 bases, and the junction held 15 bases outside the gene matches. Germline CDR1 DFQATT, CDR2 SNEGSKA (reference sequence). The CDR3 DNA reads TGCAGTGCTTCCCGGAGCGGCGGGAGGACCTTCGAGCAGTACTTC. Translated, it gives CSASRSGGRTFEQYF.

As for this clonotype: With a much larger clone just one base away, this may be a read error. This likely comes from a read error, as the CDR3 has no conserved phenylalanine or tryptophan at its end. V is TRBV12-3 or TRBV12-4 and J is TRBJ2-1, with 12 bases that match TRBD2. The CDR3 loop spans 21 amino acids. V trimming: 6 bases; J trimming: 2 bases; junction bases outside the gene matches: 20. The CDR3 loop is CASSRRPSTSGGRGPYNEQFS. CDR3 DNA: TGTGCCAGCAGCCGTCGACCCTCGACTAGCGGGGGACGGGGCCCCTACAATGAGCAGTTCTCC.

This clonotype was seen a few times. The V gene is TRBV7-9, the J gene TRBJ2-7, with TRBD2 identical over 8 bases. Per germline, CDR1 SEHNR and CDR2 FQNEAQ (reference sequence). V trimming: 8 bases; J trimming: 0 bases; junction bases outside the gene matches: 18. The CDR3 totals 18 residues. As DNA, the CDR3 is TGTGCCAGCTGCCCAAGAACCTCGACGCGGGAGGACTCCTACGAGCAGTACTTC. Amino acids: CASCPRTSTREDSYEQYF.

The chain links TRBV4-3 to TRBJ2-1; TRBD2 aligns across 11 bases. V gave up 0 bases and J gave up 1 base; unmatched junction bases: 11. Germline V gives CDR1 LGHNA, CDR2 YSLEER. This CDR3 is built from 20 residues. CDR3 protein: CASSQDSTSGRGGSYNEQFF. CDR3 sequence (DNA): TGCGCCAGCAGCCAAGATAGTACTAGCGGGAGAGGGGGGTCCTACAATGAGCAGTTCTTC.

This clonotype was detected a few times. This sequence joins TRBV27 and TRBJ2-1; 7 nucleotides align to TRBD1. Germline lookup yields CDR1 MNHEY and CDR2 SMNVEV (reference sequence). V lost 9 bases, J lost 6 bases, and 11 bases stayed unmatched. The CDR3 sequence is 14 residues long. The CDR3 DNA sequence: TGTGCCAGTTCCGGGACAGTAATCTCCAATGAGCAGTTCTTC. Translating gives CASSGTVISNEQFF.

Worth noting for this clonotype: One junction end disagrees with the germline gene, perhaps due to a read error. The V call is TRBV7-2, the J call TRBJ1-6; D remains unclear. Germline loops: CDR1 SGHTA, CDR2 FQGNSA. This CDR3 region has 19 residues. This CDR3 is CASGLLPFPTSSYNSPLHF. The CDR3 DNA sequence: TGTGCCAGCGGCTTATTACCATTCCCGACCAGCTCCTATAATTCACCCCTCCACTTT.

The V call is TRBV4-1, the J call TRBJ1-2; perhaps TRBD1 as D (5 bases). The CDR3 contains 16 residues. Germline CDR1 is MGHRA and CDR2 is YSYEKL. The V and J ends lost 0 bases and 1 base respectively, with 12 bases between them. The CDR3 spells CASSQETGAYNYGYTF. The CDR3 nucleotides read TGCGCCAGCAGCCAAGAAACAGGCGCCTATAACTATGGCTACACCTTC.

This chain uses TRBV14 with TRBJ2-2; D not resolved. The germline V gene encodes CDR1 SGHDN and CDR2 FVKESK. Trimming stripped 3 bases from V and 0 bases from J, with 14 bases between. The CDR3 is made up of 17 amino acids. The CDR3 protein is CASSQLGVFSNTGELFF. CDR3 sequence (DNA): TGTGCCAGCAGCCAGCTTGGGGTCTTTTCGAACACCGGGGAGCTGTTTTTT.

As to this clonotype: A much larger clone lies one base from this, so it may be a read error. J is TRBJ2-4 and V is TRBV5-1, with 8 bases lining up with TRBD1. Germline assignment: CDR1 SGHRS and CDR2 YFSETQ. This CDR3 is built from 15 residues. CDR3 residues: CVSSLAPGGENIQYF. In nucleotides, the CDR3 is TGCGTCAGCAGCTTGGCACCAGGGGGCGAAAACATTCAGTACTTC.

This clonotype was found many times. CDR3 sequence reads: CASSEWDLQETQYF. The CDR3 coding sequence is TGTGCCAGCAGTGAATGGGACTTACAAGAGACCCAGTACTTC. J is TRBJ2-5 and V is TRBV2; D may be TRBD2 (6 bases). The V end was cut by 2 bases, the J end by 2 bases, with 9 bases between. Germline V CDR1 and CDR2: SNHLY, FYNNEI. This CDR3 is 14 amino acids long.

This clonotype was recorded a few times. This chain connects TRBV19 to TRBJ1-1; 8 nucleotides line up with TRBD1. The germline CDR1 and CDR2 sequences are LNHDA and SQIVND (reference sequence). V was pared by 3 bases and J by 4 bases, with 4 bases of the junction left unmatched. This CDR3 is built from 14 residues. The CDR3 spells CASSITGGGTEAFF. In nucleotides, the CDR3 is TGTGCCAGTAGTATCACAGGGGGGGGCACTGAAGCTTTCTTT.

This clonotype was observed a few times. The chain uses TRBV3-1 and TRBJ1-6; D not certain. This CDR3 is built from 12 residues. Germline CDR1 is LGHDT and CDR2 is YNNKEL (reference sequence). The V end lost 0 bases, the J end lost 10 bases, and 4 bases lay between the germline ends. CDR3 in amino acids: CASSQEGSPLHF. CDR3 nucleotides: TGTGCCAGCAGCCAAGAGGGCTCACCCCTCCACTTT.

This clonotype was recorded at least ten times. V and J are TRBV6-2 or TRBV6-3 and TRBJ2-5; D uncertain. Germline values: CDR1 MNHEY, CDR2 SVGEGT. Trimming removed 0 bases from V and 4 bases from J, with 3 bases in between. The CDR3 runs 12 residues. As DNA, the CDR3 is TGTGCCAGCAGTTACTCGGCAGAGACCCAGTACTTC. The encoded protein is CASSYSAETQYF.